This TCR beta chain was captured by sequencing in a study of T-cell reconstitution after alpha-beta-depleted transplantation in children. Preparation of the TCRbeta library used unique molecular identifiers. MiXCR was run by TCRdb on the PCR reads, yielding one entry per CDR3 protein. Of around 200,000 distinct CDR3 sequences in the sample, around 7% were seen once. The V gene end was trimmed by 3 bases and the J gene end by 3 bases; junction bases not matched to a gene: 14. Germline V gene data show CDR1 as SGHTA and CDR2 as FQGTGA. The CDR3 sequence is 21 residues long. This clonotype was counted only a few times.

The specimen was PBMCs from the stem cell graft donor, collected from the stem cell graft. This clonotype was sampled from a human donor who donated a stem cell graft to a child with Wiskott-Aldrich syndrome. J is TRBJ2-1 and V is TRBV7-3, with 16 bases that match TRBD2. CDR3: CASSLPTTGTSGGAVYNEQFF. The CDR3 bases are TGTGCCAGCAGCTTGCCAACTACCGGGACTAGCGGGGGGGCGGTCTACAATGAGCAGTTCTTC.